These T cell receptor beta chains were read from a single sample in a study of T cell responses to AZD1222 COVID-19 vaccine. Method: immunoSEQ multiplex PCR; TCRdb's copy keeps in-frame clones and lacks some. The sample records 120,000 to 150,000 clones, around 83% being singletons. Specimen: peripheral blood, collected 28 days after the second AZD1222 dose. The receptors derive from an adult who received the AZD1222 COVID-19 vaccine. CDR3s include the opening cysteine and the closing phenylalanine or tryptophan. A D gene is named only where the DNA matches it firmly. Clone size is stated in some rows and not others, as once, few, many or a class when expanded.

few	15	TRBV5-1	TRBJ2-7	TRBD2	TGCGCCAGCAGCTTGGGCGGGAGGAACCTTGACGAGCAGTACTTC	CASSLGGRNLDEQYF
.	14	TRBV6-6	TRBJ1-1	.	TGTGCCAGCAGTTACTCGACAGCCTACACTGAAGCTTTCTTT	CASSYSTAYTEAFF
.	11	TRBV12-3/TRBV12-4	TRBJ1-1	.	TGTGCCAGCATCTTCCGGCACGAAGCTTTCTTT	CASIFRHEAFF
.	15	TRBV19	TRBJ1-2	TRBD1	TGTGCCAGTAGGGGACAGGGGTCCCTCCTCTATGGCTACACCTTC	CASRGQGSLLYGYTF
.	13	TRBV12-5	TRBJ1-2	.	TGTGCTAGTGGTTTGGTAGCGGTAGGGGGCTACACCTTC	CASGLVAVGGYTF
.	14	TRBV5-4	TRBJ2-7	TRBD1	TGTGCCAGCAGCTTGGGGGGACAGGGTACCGAGCAGTACTTC	CASSLGGQGTEQYF
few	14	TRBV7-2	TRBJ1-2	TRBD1	TGTGCCAGCAGCTCGAGAGAGATGGGACAGCGGTACACCTTC	CASSSREMGQRYTF
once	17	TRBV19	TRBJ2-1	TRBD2	TGTGCCAGTAGTATAGGTTTACTAGCGGGAGTTAGCGATGAGCAGTTCTTC	CASSIGLLAGVSDEQFF
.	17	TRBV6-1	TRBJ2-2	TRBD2	TGTGCCAGCAGTGAAGGAGTTCCTAGCGGGGACACCGGGGAGCTGTTTTTT	CASSEGVPSGDTGELFF
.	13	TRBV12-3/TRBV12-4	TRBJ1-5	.	TGTGCCAGCAGTTTTAGAGAAGATCAGCCCCAGCATTTT	CASSFREDQPQHF
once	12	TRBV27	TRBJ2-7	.	TGTGCCAGCAGTTTTGGAGGGTACGAGCAGTACTTC	CASSFGGYEQYF
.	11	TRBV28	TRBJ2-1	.	TGTGCCAGCAGCCCCAGGAGGGAGCAGTTCTTC	CASSPRREQFF
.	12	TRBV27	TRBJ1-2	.	TGTGCCAGCAGTTTAGATCTCAGTGGCTACACCTTC	CASSLDLSGYTF
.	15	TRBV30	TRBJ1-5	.	TGTGCCTGGAGTGCTTTAACAGGGCGTTATCAGCCCCAGCATTTT	CAWSALTGRYQPQHF
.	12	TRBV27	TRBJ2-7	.	TGTGCCAGCAGGAGGGGCTCCTACGAGCAGTACTTC	CASRRGSYEQYF
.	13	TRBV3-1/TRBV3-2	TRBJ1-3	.	TGTGCCAGCAGCCCTTCTGATGGAAACACCATATATTTT	CASSPSDGNTIYF
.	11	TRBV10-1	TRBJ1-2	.	TGCGCCAGCAGTGATGGGTCAGAGGAGTCCTTC	CASSDGSEESF